This T cell receptor beta chain was captured by sequencing in a study of breast tumors, draining lymph nodes, adjacent tissues. Findings and caveats of the study: Tumor TCR diversity was below lymph nodes but above nontumor tissue. Findings are consistent with lymph node origin and intratumoral expansion of most tumor T cells. Tumor T cell lymph node origin was a supported hypothesis, not proven.

As to this clonotype: Its specificity is unknown. A much larger clone differs from this one at a single base, so this may be a read error.

MiXCR, run by TCRdb on the multiplex PCR reads, gives a single entry per CDR3 protein. The sample contains about 130,000 distinct CDR3 sequences, just under 20% of which appear only once. Samples came from axillary lymph nodes draining the breast cancer. CDR3 size: 13 residues. V lost 5 bases and J lost 5; bases outside the gene matches: 5. The V gene's germline CDR1 is SGHTA and CDR2 FQGTGA. The sequencing input was axillary lymph node tissue. This chain connects TRBV7-3 to TRBJ2-5; 7 positions match TRBD2. This receptor was taken from a female donor with breast cancer. Some clones in this sample may be carry-over from other donors' samples. The CDR3 bases are TGTGCCAGCAGCCGGGGGGACGGTGAGACCCAGTACTTC. It yields the protein CASSRGDGETQYF. Filled out from reference TRBV7-3 and TRBJ2-5, the complete variable domain reads GAGVSQTPSNKVTEKGKYVELRCDPISGHTALYWYRQSLGQGPEFLIYFQGTGAADDSGLPNDRFFAVRPEGSVSTLKIQRTERGDSAVYLCASSRGDGETQYFGPGTRLLVL.